Following are 8 T cell receptor beta chains from one sample sequenced in a study of T cell repertoires in cytomegalovirus infection. One entry per CDR3 protein, called by TCRdb with MiXCR from the reads. Of about 740,000 distinct CDR3 sequences in the sample, roughly 36% were seen once. Material: PBMCs. The receptors shown here come from a human donor in good health (CMV status not recorded). Some clones in this sample may be carry-over from other donors' samples.

This clonotype was seen a few times. The chain carries TRBV6-1 and TRBJ1-4, with D hard to call. Germline CDR1 MNHNS, CDR2 SASEGT. The CDR3 totals 14 residues. V was clipped by 6 bases and J by 4 bases, with 12 bases between them. The CDR3 region is CASRGTDLNEKLFF. Here the CDR3 DNA reads TGTGCCAGCAGAGGTACAGATCTTAATGAAAAACTGTTTTTT.

This clonotype was recorded a few times. The V and J genes are TRBV5-8 and TRBJ2-7, with a weak D call TRBD1 (5 bases). CDR1 is SGHTS, CDR2 YDEGEE, per germline. V lost 8 bases to trimming and J lost 4 bases, with 19 bases between them. The CDR3 extends over 14 amino acids. Here the CDR3 reads CASIPGRVSYEQYF. CDR3 nucleotides: TGTGCCAGTATCCCCGGCAGGGTGAGTTACGAGCAGTACTTC.

This clonotype has just a few counts. This rearrangement joins TRBV6-1 to TRBJ1-2; perhaps TRBD1 as D (5 bases). Trimming shortened V by 2 bases and J by 5 bases, and 18 bases separated the two germline ends. Germline V gives CDR1 MNHNS, CDR2 SASEGT. The CDR3 loop spans 16 amino acids. The DNA of the CDR3 is TGTGCCAGCAGTGAAAACGCGATTTTGACAGTTTATGGCTACACCTTC. This translates into CASSENAILTVYGYTF.

The V gene is TRBV27, the J gene TRBJ2-3; D ambiguous. Germline assignment: CDR1 MNHEY and CDR2 SMNVEV (reference sequence). The ends were cut back, 10 bases at V and 0 bases at J, with 11 bases in the middle. The length of the CDR3 is 13 residues. CDR3 in DNA: TGTGCCATCTCAAGCCCTAGCACAGATACGCAGTATTTT. As protein: CAISSPSTDTQYF.

The chain combines TRBV28 with TRBJ2-3; 8 nucleotides match TRBD2. V dropped 8 bases and J dropped 4; count of bases not matched to a gene: 2. This CDR3 comprises 12 residues. Germline CDR1 and CDR2: MDHEN and SYDVKM. The chain's CDR3 is CASRGGADTQYF. The CDR3 nucleotides read TGTGCCAGCCGGGGGGGGGCAGATACGCAGTATTTT. Combining the CDR3 with reference TRBV28 and TRBJ2-3 gives the whole variable domain DVKVTQSSRYLVKRTGEKVFLECVQDMDHENMFWYRQDPGLGLRLIYFSYDVKMKEKGDIPEGYSVSREKKERFSLILESASTNQTSMYLCASRGGADTQYFGPGTRLTVL.

This clonotype was seen more than once but under ten times. V gene TRBV7-6 combines with J gene TRBJ2-3, with TRBD2 identical over 11 bases. V lost 4 bases to trimming and J lost 2 bases; unmatched junction nucleotides: 11. This CDR3 region has 18 residues. Germline CDR1 SGHVS, CDR2 FNYEAQ. In DNA, the CDR3 is TGTGCCAGCAGCTCCGGGACTAGCGGACCATCCATCACAGATACGCAGTATTTT. Translated, it gives CASSSGTSGPSITDTQYF.

This clonotype occurred a few times. The CDR3 reads CASSRAGGKMETQYF. In DNA, the CDR3 is TGTGCCAGCAGTCGTGCAGGGGGAAAGATGGAGACCCAGTACTTC. The chain has TRBV6-1 and TRBJ2-5; TRBD1 aligns across 7 bases. The CDR3 length is 15 residues. Germline values: CDR1 MNHNS, CDR2 SASEGT. V lost 5 bases to trimming and J lost 5 bases; unmatched junction nucleotides: 11.

This clonotype was detected many times. The V and J genes are TRBV7-9 and TRBJ2-1; D is unresolved. The CDR3 loop spans 13 amino acids. From germline, CDR1 is SEHNR and CDR2 FQNEAQ (reference sequence). Trimming shortened V by 0 bases and J by 10 bases, and 10 bases separated the two germline ends. The CDR3 spells CASSLATAVEQFF. The CDR3 DNA is TGTGCCAGCAGCTTAGCGACGGCGGTCGAGCAGTTCTTC.